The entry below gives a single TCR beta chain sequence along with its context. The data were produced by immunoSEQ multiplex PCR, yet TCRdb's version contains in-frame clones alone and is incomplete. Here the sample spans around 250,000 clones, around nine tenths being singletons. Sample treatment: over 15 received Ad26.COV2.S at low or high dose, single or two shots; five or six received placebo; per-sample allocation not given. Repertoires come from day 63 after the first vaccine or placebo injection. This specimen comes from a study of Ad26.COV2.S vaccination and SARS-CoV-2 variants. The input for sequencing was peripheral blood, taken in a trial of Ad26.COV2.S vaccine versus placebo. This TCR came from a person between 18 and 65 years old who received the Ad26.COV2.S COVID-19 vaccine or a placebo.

The CDR3 DNA reads TGTGCCAGCAGCGTCGCTAGCGGGAGAATCACAGATACGCAGTATTTT. Its protein product is CASSVASGRITDTQYF. The chain couples TRBV9 to TRBJ2-3; 10 bases are shared with TRBD2. V shed 2 bases and J 2 bases; nucleotides not matched to a gene: 5. Germline V lookup: CDR1 SGDLS, CDR2 YYNGEE. The CDR3 runs to 16 residues.